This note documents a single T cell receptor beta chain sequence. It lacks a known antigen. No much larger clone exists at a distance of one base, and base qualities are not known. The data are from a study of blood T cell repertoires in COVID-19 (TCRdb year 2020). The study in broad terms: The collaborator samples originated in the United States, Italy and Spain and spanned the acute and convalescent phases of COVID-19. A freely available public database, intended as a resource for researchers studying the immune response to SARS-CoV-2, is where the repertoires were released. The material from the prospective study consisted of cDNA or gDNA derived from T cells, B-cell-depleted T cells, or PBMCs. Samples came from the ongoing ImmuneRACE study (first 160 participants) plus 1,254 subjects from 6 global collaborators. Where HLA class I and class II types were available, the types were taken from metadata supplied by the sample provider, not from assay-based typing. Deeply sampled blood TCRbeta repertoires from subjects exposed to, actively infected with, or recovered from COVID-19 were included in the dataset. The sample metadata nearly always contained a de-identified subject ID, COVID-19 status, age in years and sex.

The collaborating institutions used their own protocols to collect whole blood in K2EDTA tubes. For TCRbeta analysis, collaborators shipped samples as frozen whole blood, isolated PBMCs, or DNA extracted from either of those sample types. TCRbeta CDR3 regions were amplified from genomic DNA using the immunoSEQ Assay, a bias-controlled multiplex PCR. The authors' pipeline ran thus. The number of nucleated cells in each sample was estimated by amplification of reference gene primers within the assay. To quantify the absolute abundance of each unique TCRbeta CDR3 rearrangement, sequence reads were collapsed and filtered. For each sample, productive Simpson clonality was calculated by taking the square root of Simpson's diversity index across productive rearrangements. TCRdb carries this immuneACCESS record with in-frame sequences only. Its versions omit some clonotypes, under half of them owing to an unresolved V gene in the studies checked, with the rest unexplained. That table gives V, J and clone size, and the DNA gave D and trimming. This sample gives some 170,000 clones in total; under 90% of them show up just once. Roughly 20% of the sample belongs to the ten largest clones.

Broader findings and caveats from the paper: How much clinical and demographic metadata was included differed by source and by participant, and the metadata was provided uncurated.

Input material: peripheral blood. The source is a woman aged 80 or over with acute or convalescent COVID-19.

The encoded CDR3 is CASSPPSGSPYEQYF. The DNA sequence reads TGTGCCAGCTCCCCACCTAGCGGGAGCCCCTACGAGCAGTACTTC. The chain joins TRBV28 to TRBJ2-7, with TRBD2 matching 10 junction bases. Unmatched junction bases come to 9, with V trimmed by 8 bases and J by 2 bases. CDR3 length: 15 amino acids, cysteine to phenylalanine. Only the CDR3 DNA stays, 45 bases, in frame from base 1. The germline V gene encodes CDR1 MDHEN and CDR2 SYDVKM.